Following are 27 T cell receptor beta chains from one sample sequenced in a study of shared clonotypes between healthy human individuals. TCRdb's copy holds only in-frame clones and misses some; the assay was immunoSEQ multiplex PCR. The sample has about 1.1 million clones; about 72% are singletons. The sample consisted of memory CD4+ T cells from PBMCs. Subset given: CD45RA-negative fraction. Receptors originate from a man aged 18-30 years in good health. Some clones in this sample may be carry-over from other donors' samples.

The CDR3 coding sequence is TGTGCCTGGAGTGGGGACTCCTCCTACAATGAGCAGTTCTTC. It translates to CAWSGDSSYNEQFF. The V and J genes are TRBV30 and TRBJ2-1; D possibly corresponds to TRBD2 (6 bases). V was shortened by 1 base and J by 0 bases, with 7 bases between the two germline ends. Looked up from germline, CDR1 is GTSNPN and CDR2 is SVGIG (reference sequence). The CDR3 totals 14 residues.

This clone was found once. The chain is built from TRBV9 and TRBJ2-5; 14 bases map to TRBD2. The CDR3 length is 19 residues. Germline trimming cut 3 bases from V and 5 bases from J; bases unmatched to any gene: 15. CDR1 is SGDLS and CDR2 is YYNGEE in the germline V gene. CDR3 sequence reads: CASSGDRTSGRPTGETQYF. CDR3 coding DNA: TGTGCCAGCAGCGGCGATAGGACTAGCGGGAGGCCCACGGGGGAGACCCAGTACTTC.

This chain uses TRBV11-2 with TRBJ2-1; D is perhaps TRBD2 (5 bases). There are 12 residues in the CDR3. Germline CDR1 and CDR2: SGHAT and FQNNGV. The ends were cut back, 5 bases at V and 8 bases at J, with 10 bases in the middle. DNA of the CDR3: TGTGCCAGCAGCGGACTCCTTGATGAGCAGTTCTTC. This sequence encodes CASSGLLDEQFF.

The rearrangement uses TRBV5-1 and TRBJ1-3; D gene uncertain. Trimming left V 0 bases short and J 0 bases short, with 13 bases between. Per germline, CDR1 SGHRS and CDR2 YFSETQ. The CDR3 totals 17 residues. This chain's CDR3 is CASSLAGLELSGNTIYF. For the CDR3, the DNA is TGCGCCAGCAGCTTGGCCGGTTTAGAGCTCTCTGGAAACACCATATATTTT.

The chain employs TRBV18 and TRBJ2-5; 8 bases are a match to TRBD2. The CDR3 contains 16 residues. Germline V gives CDR1 KGHSH, CDR2 LQKENI. V gave up 4 bases and J gave up 4 bases; unmatched junction bases: 11. The CDR3 protein is CASSRTGGLPVETQYF. CDR3 bases: TGTGCCAGCTCACGCACGGGGGGGTTGCCGGTAGAGACCCAGTACTTC. The full variable domain, rest sourced from reference TRBV18 and TRBJ2-5, is NAGVMQNPRHLVRRRGQEARLRCSPMKGHSHVYWYRQLPEEGLKFMVYLQKENIIDESGMPKERFSAEFPKEGPSILRIQQVVRGDSAAYFCASSRTGGLPVETQYFGPGTRLLVL.

The CDR3 DNA is TGTGCCAGCAGTCCCTCCGGGACAGGCCTAAGGGGGACCCAGTACTTC. Its protein product is CASSPSGTGLRGTQYF. The chain carries TRBV28 and TRBJ2-5; 8 bases are shared with TRBD1. Per germline, CDR1 MDHEN and CDR2 SYDVKM. V lost 5 bases and J lost 7; bases outside the gene matches: 15. The CDR3 runs 16 residues. Full variable domain (rest looked up from reference TRBV28 and TRBJ2-5): DVKVTQSSRYLVKRTGEKVFLECVQDMDHENMFWYRQDPGLGLRLIYFSYDVKMKEKGDIPEGYSVSREKKERFSLILESASTNQTSMYLCASSPSGTGLRGTQYFGPGTRLLVL.

The rearrangement uses TRBV28 and TRBJ1-5; 8 nucleotides match TRBD1. This CDR3 has 14 amino acids. Germline loops: CDR1 MDHEN, CDR2 SYDVKM. V was clipped by 6 bases and J by 10 bases; unmatched bases: 11. The CDR3 DNA reads as TGTGCCAGCAGAGTAGCGGGACAGGACACCCCCCAGCATTTT. As protein: CASRVAGQDTPQHF.

This clone was seen a few times. The CDR3 sequence is CSAGQYEQYF. The CDR3, as DNA: TGCAGTGCGGGACAATACGAGCAGTACTTC. The chain uses TRBV20-1 and TRBJ2-7; D may be TRBD1 (6 bases). In germline, CDR1 is DFQATT, CDR2 SNEGSKA (reference sequence). This CDR3 has 10 amino acids. V lost 6 bases, J lost 4 bases, and 7 bases lay in between.

The chain carries TRBV18 and TRBJ1-5, with D unresolved. This CDR3 region has 12 residues. The germline V gene has CDR1 KGHSH and CDR2 LQKENI. The V end lost 4 bases, the J end lost 7 bases, and 8 bases lay between the germline ends. CDR3 protein: CASSRERQPQHF. CDR3 coding DNA: TGTGCCAGCTCACGGGAGAGACAGCCCCAGCATTTT.

The chain employs TRBV29-1 and TRBJ1-1, with 7 bases identical to TRBD1. The CDR3 loop spans 13 amino acids. V shed 6 bases, J shed 4 bases, and the junction held 8 bases outside the gene matches. Germline loops: CDR1 SQVTM, CDR2 ANQGSEA. The CDR3: CSVLRQGATEAFF. DNA for the CDR3: TGCAGCGTCCTGCGACAGGGCGCCACTGAAGCTTTCTTT.

The sample holds a few counts of this clone. The chain joins TRBV20-1 to TRBJ1-2; perhaps TRBD1 as D (5 bases). The CDR3 is 11 amino acids. Germline V lookup: CDR1 DFQATT, CDR2 SNEGSKA (reference sequence). V was pared by 8 bases and J by 6 bases, with 13 bases between. CDR3 sequence reads: CSPFRQNGYTF. DNA of the CDR3: TGCAGTCCCTTCAGACAGAATGGCTACACCTTC.

Remarks on this clone: At the DNA level, this CDR3 is encoded by other sequences in the same sample as well. The chain couples TRBV28 to TRBJ2-7; perhaps TRBD1 as D (6 bases). Trimming stripped 4 bases from V and 3 bases from J, with 13 bases between. CDR3 size: 14 residues. The germline gives CDR1 MDHEN, CDR2 SYDVKM. The CDR3 spells CASSSPGQRYEQYF. Written as DNA, the CDR3 is TGTGCCAGCAGTTCACCGGGACAACGCTACGAGCAGTACTTC.

This chain connects TRBV19 to TRBJ2-1; 8 bases align to TRBD1. CDR3 length equals 11 residues. The V gene's germline CDR1 is LNHDA and CDR2 SQIVND (reference sequence). V dropped 5 bases and J dropped 13; count of bases not matched to a gene: 4. The CDR3, as DNA: TGTGCCAGTAGTTTAGGACAGGGCCAGTTCTTC. Translating gives CASSLGQGQFF.

The chain has TRBV29-1 and TRBJ2-1, with D possibly TRBD2 on 6 matching bases. Germline lookup yields CDR1 SQVTM and CDR2 ANQGSEA. V was pared by 4 bases and J by 0 bases, with 10 bases between. The CDR3 is 14 amino acids. The CDR3 protein is CSVVGGYSYNEQFF. In DNA form, the CDR3 reads TGCAGCGTTGTGGGGGGATACTCCTACAATGAGCAGTTCTTC.

The rearrangement joins TRBV27 to TRBJ2-2; D not certain. Germline V gene sequence: CDR1 MNHEY, CDR2 SMNVEV (reference sequence). V shed 3 bases and J shed 2 bases, with 4 bases lying between them. The CDR3 is 13 residues long. CDR3 residues: CASSFFNTGELFF. CDR3 coding DNA: TGTGCCAGCAGTTTTTTCAACACCGGGGAGCTGTTTTTT.

The chain is built from TRBV18 and TRBJ1-5; D not certain. Germline V gene data show CDR1 as KGHSH and CDR2 as LQKENI. The V end lost 3 bases, the J end lost 3 bases, and 12 bases lay between the germline ends. The CDR3 contains 15 residues. The DNA for the CDR3 is TGTGCCAGCTCACCTACGGACGGCCCCAATCAGCCCCAGCATTTT. Protein product: CASSPTDGPNQPQHF. Complete variable domain (other parts from reference TRBV18 and TRBJ1-5): NAGVMQNPRHLVRRRGQEARLRCSPMKGHSHVYWYRQLPEEGLKFMVYLQKENIIDESGMPKERFSAEFPKEGPSILRIQQVVRGDSAAYFCASSPTDGPNQPQHFGDGTRLSIL.

V gene TRBV30 combines with J gene TRBJ1-1; TRBD1 might be the D (5 bases). In germline, CDR1 is GTSNPN, CDR2 SVGIG (reference sequence). There are 13 residues in the CDR3. V was cut by 3 bases and J by 0 bases, with 8 bases left in between. DNA for the CDR3: TGTGCCTGGAGCGACAGACTGAACACTGAAGCTTTCTTT. It is translated as CAWSDRLNTEAFF. Combining the CDR3 with reference TRBV30 and TRBJ1-1 gives the whole variable domain SQTIHQWPATLVQPVGSPLSLECTVEGTSNPNLYWYRQAAGRGLQLLFYSVGIGQISSEVPQNLSASRPQDRQFILSSKKLLLSDSGFYLCAWSDRLNTEAFFGQGTRLTVV.

This chain joins TRBV4-1 and TRBJ2-7; a possible D gene is TRBD1 (5 bases). V was cut by 1 base and J by 5 bases, with 15 bases left in between. CDR3 length: 15 amino acids. In germline, CDR1 is MGHRA, CDR2 YSYEKL. This CDR3 is CASSQAGSPPHEQYF. The CDR3 bases are TGCGCCAGCAGCCAAGCAGGGTCCCCTCCCCACGAGCAGTACTTC.

The chain has TRBV5-6 and TRBJ2-2; D call uncertain. This CDR3 spans 12 amino acids. CDR1 and CDR2 from the germline V gene are SGHDT and YYEEEE. Trimming pared 8 bases from V and 6 bases from J, leaving 11 bases between. The CDR3: CARTNRPGELFF. The CDR3 coding sequence is TGTGCCAGGACGAATCGACCCGGGGAGCTGTTTTTT.

V and J are TRBV14 and TRBJ2-2; possibly TRBD2 for D (6 bases). The CDR3 covers 15 residues. The germline V and J ends were trimmed by 1 base and 5 bases, with 11 bases remaining between them. Germline CDR1 is SGHDN and CDR2 is FVKESK. In DNA form, the CDR3 reads TGTGCCAGCAGCCAAGTCGGGGGTCGGACCGGGGAGCTGTTTTTT. This codes for CASSQVGGRTGELFF. The whole variable domain, remainder taken from reference TRBV14 and TRBJ2-2, is EAGVTQFPSHSVIEKGQTVTLRCDPISGHDNLYWYRRVMGKEIKFLLHFVKESKQDESGMPNNRFLAERTGGTYSTLKVQPAELEDSGVYFCASSQVGGRTGELFFGEGSRLTVL.

The chain couples TRBV7-9 to TRBJ2-5; a weak D match, TRBD2 (5 bases). Germline V CDR1 and CDR2: SEHNR, FQNEAQ (reference sequence). Between the trimmed V and J ends, which lost 3 bases and 4 bases, there was a span of 9 bases. This CDR3 spans 13 amino acids. CDR3 DNA sequence: TGTGCCAGCAGCTTTGAAGGAGGAGAGACCCAGTACTTC. The encoded protein is CASSFEGGETQYF.

The chain carries TRBV27 and TRBJ2-2; possibly TRBD1 for D (5 bases). The CDR3 totals 14 residues. The germline CDR1 and CDR2 sequences are MNHEY and SMNVEV (reference sequence). The germline V and J ends were trimmed by 2 bases and 2 bases, with 6 bases remaining between them. Written as DNA, the CDR3 is TGTGCCAGCAGTTTAGACAGAAACACCGGGGAGCTGTTTTTT. The encoded protein is CASSLDRNTGELFF.

This chain joins TRBV27 and TRBJ1-4, with TRBD1 matching over 9 bases. The ends lost 2 bases at V and 10 bases at J; junction bases unmatched: 14. CDR1 and CDR2 from the germline V gene are MNHEY and SMNVEV (reference sequence). This CDR3 has 17 amino acids. CDR3 in DNA: TGTGCCAGCAGTTTAGTATACCGGGACAGGGAGCTCCGAAAACTGTTTTTT. Translating gives CASSLVYRDRELRKLFF.

This clone has a handful of counts. The V call is TRBV28, the J call TRBJ1-1; TRBD1 matches 9 bases. Germline V CDR1 and CDR2: MDHEN, SYDVKM. The J segment lost 5 bases and the V segment lost 6 bases, leaving 10 bases of the junction unmatched. This CDR3 region has 15 residues. As DNA, the CDR3 is TGTGCCAGCAGCACAGGGGGCGGTGGAAGAACTGAAGCTTTCTTT. Protein: CASSTGGGGRTEAFF.

Turning to this clone: A far more abundant clone sits one base away, making this likely a read error. The genes are TRBV13 and TRBJ1-5; D uncertain. From germline, CDR1 is PRHDT and CDR2 FYEKMQ (reference sequence). The ends were cut back, 5 bases at V and 2 bases at J, with 13 bases in the middle. The CDR3 is made up of 15 amino acids. CDR3 amino acids: CASSQVPQGNQPQHF. In DNA form, the CDR3 reads TGTGCCAGCAGCCAAGTCCCGCAGGGCAATCAGCCCCAGCATTTT.

The V gene is TRBV5-4, the J gene TRBJ1-3; 7 nucleotides line up with TRBD1. The CDR3 totals 16 residues. After removal of 1 base from V and 4 bases from J, the junction contained 8 bases not matched to a gene. Germline CDR1 and CDR2: SGHNT and YYREEE (reference sequence). CDR3 sequence reads: CASSLSAGGSGNTIYF. In nucleotides, the CDR3 is TGTGCCAGCAGCTTGTCCGCAGGGGGTTCCGGAAACACCATATATTTT.

V is TRBV2 and J is TRBJ2-3, with D perhaps matching TRBD2 (6 bases). This CDR3 is 14 amino acids long. Germline lookup yields CDR1 SNHLY and CDR2 FYNNEI. V lost 7 bases to trimming and J lost 4 bases, with 15 bases between them. DNA for the CDR3: TGTGCCAGCACCTACTCCGGGAGCTCAGATACGCAGTATTTT. Translating it yields CASTYSGSSDTQYF.